Each of the 17 T cell receptor beta chains below was sequenced from the same sample in a study of lymphopenia after photon versus proton radiotherapy. Repertoires were generated with immunoSEQ multiplex PCR, while TCRdb's copy carries only in-frame clones and drops some. This table holds about 70,000 clones, 80% to 90% found once. The sample in question was peripheral blood, obtained from a patient treated with proton-based radiotherapy. The origin of the receptors is a man aged 80 or over with esophageal cancer.

The chain joins TRBV6-5 to TRBJ1-2; D may be TRBD1 (6 bases). Deletions cut 5 bases from V and 2 bases from J, with 9 bases between. Germline V lookup: CDR1 MNHEY, CDR2 SVGAGI. The length of the CDR3 is 13 residues. CDR3 sequence reads: CASSKQGNYGYTF. Written as DNA, the CDR3 is TGTGCCAGCAGTAAACAGGGAAACTATGGCTACACCTTC.

The chain is built from TRBV7-3 and TRBJ1-2; a possible D gene is TRBD1 (6 bases). V was pared by 5 bases and J by 8 bases, with 15 bases between. The CDR3 length is 13 residues. Germline-derived CDR1 and CDR2 are SGHTA and FQGTGA. Here the CDR3 reads CASSRQEGEGYTF. Here the CDR3 DNA reads TGTGCCAGCAGCCGACAGGAGGGGGAAGGCTACACCTTC.

The chain has TRBV10-1 and TRBJ2-3; 8 bases are a match to TRBD1. This CDR3 has 16 amino acids. Per the germline V gene, CDR1 is WNHNN and CDR2 is SYGVQD (reference sequence). J was trimmed by 4 bases and V by 10 bases; bases with no gene match: 16. The CDR3 sequence: CANAGLDRENPDTQYF. CDR3 bases: TGCGCCAACGCGGGACTGGACAGGGAGAATCCAGATACGCAGTATTTT.

This clone was found once. CDR3 bases: TGTGCCAGCAGTTTATCGGACCAATACGAGCAGTACTTC. Translated: CASSLSDQYEQYF. V gene TRBV27 combines with J gene TRBJ2-7; no definite D call. There are 13 residues in the CDR3. V lost 0 bases to trimming and J lost 4 bases, with 7 bases between them. The germline V gene encodes CDR1 MNHEY and CDR2 SMNVEV (reference sequence).

This sequence joins TRBV29-1 and TRBJ1-2; D may be TRBD1 (6 bases). The germline V gene encodes CDR1 SQVTM and CDR2 ANQGSEA. Deletions cut 2 bases from V and 0 bases from J, with 19 bases between. This CDR3 has 17 amino acids. The CDR3 DNA reads TGCAGCGTTGAACGGCGGCCTACAGGGATTGCTAACTATGGCTACACCTTC. This translates into CSVERRPTGIANYGYTF. The variable domain in full, completed from reference TRBV29-1 and TRBJ1-2, reads SAVISQKPSRDICQRGTSLTIQCQVDSQVTMMFWYRQQPGQSLTLIATANQGSEATYESGFVIDKFPISRPNLTFSTLTVSNMSPEDSSIYLCSVERRPTGIANYGYTFGSGTRLTVV.

This clone is medium-sized in the sample. V usage is TRBV7-9 and J usage is TRBJ1-5, with a weak D call TRBD1 (6 bases). Germline-derived CDR1 and CDR2 are SEHNR and FQNEAQ (reference sequence). This CDR3 contains 14 residues. V was pared by 3 bases and J by 6 bases, with 12 bases between. This CDR3 reads CASSFSGVGQPQHF. In nucleotides, the CDR3 is TGTGCCAGCAGCTTTTCAGGGGTGGGTCAGCCCCAGCATTTT.

The chain couples TRBV19 to TRBJ1-3, with a possible D match to TRBD1 (5 bases). Germline CDR1 and CDR2: LNHDA and SQIVND (reference sequence). The V end lost 9 bases, the J end lost 0 bases, and 24 bases lay between the germline ends. CDR3 length equals 18 residues. The CDR3 region has the DNA TGTGCCAGCCAGCACACCCGCCAGGGCGTTAACTCTGGAAACACCATATATTTT. It codes for CASQHTRQGVNSGNTIYF.

The J gene is TRBJ2-1, the V gene TRBV5-8; D gene uncertain. CDR1 and CDR2 from the germline V gene are SGHTS and YDEGEE. Trimming stripped 4 bases from V and 4 bases from J, with 12 bases between. The CDR3 spans 14 residues. In nucleotides, the CDR3 is TGTGCCAGCAGCCCCCTAAGTCAGTACAATGAGCAGTTCTTC. Residues: CASSPLSQYNEQFF.

The chain couples TRBV5-1 to TRBJ1-1; possibly TRBD1 for D (6 bases). The germline V gene encodes CDR1 SGHRS and CDR2 YFSETQ. V was pared by 0 bases and J by 4 bases, with 10 bases between. This CDR3 region has 14 residues. The CDR3: CASSLEQGGTEAFF. Here the CDR3 DNA reads TGCGCCAGCAGCTTGGAACAGGGAGGCACTGAAGCTTTCTTT.

The CDR3, as DNA: TGTGCCAGCAGCTTGGGTCAGATAATGAACACTGAAGCTTTCTTT. It translates to CASSLGQIMNTEAFF. The gene calls are TRBV5-4 and TRBJ1-1; D remains ambiguous. The CDR3 length is 15 residues. Germline assignment: CDR1 SGHNT and CDR2 YYREEE (reference sequence). Trimming cost V 0 bases and J 0 bases, with 9 bases left between them.

The chain's CDR3 is CASSTGRGTDTQYF. DNA for the CDR3: TGTGCCAGCAGCACCGGGCGGGGGACAGATACGCAGTATTTT. This sequence joins TRBV11-3 and TRBJ2-3; 7 bases are a match to TRBD2. There are 14 residues in the CDR3. Germline CDR1 and CDR2: SGHNT and YENEEA. J was trimmed by 3 bases and V by 5 bases; bases with no gene match: 5.

This chain joins TRBV27 and TRBJ2-1; the D is unclear. Germline lookup yields CDR1 MNHEY and CDR2 SMNVEV (reference sequence). V lost 3 bases to trimming and J lost 7 bases, with 7 bases between them. The CDR3 runs to 12 residues. CDR3 nucleotide sequence: TGTGCCAGCAGTTTGCACGGTAATGAGCAGTTCTTC. It codes for CASSLHGNEQFF.

The chain combines TRBV5-1 with TRBJ1-3; D gene unclear. The ends were cut back, 0 bases at V and 0 bases at J, with 10 bases in the middle. The germline gives CDR1 SGHRS, CDR2 YFSETQ. The length of the CDR3 is 16 residues. CDR3 in amino acids: CASSLASGISGNTIYF. The CDR3 region has the DNA TGCGCCAGCAGCTTGGCGTCGGGGATCTCTGGAAACACCATATATTTT. The variable domain in full, completed from reference TRBV5-1 and TRBJ1-3, reads KAGVTQTPRYLIKTRGQQVTLSCSPISGHRSVSWYQQTPGQGLQFLFEYFSETQRNKGNFPGRFSGRQFSNSRSEMNVSTLELGDSALYLCASSLASGISGNTIYFGEGSWLTVV.

The chain uses TRBV7-2 and TRBJ1-1, with D tentatively TRBD1 (6 bases). Trimming left V 5 bases short and J 1 base short, with 14 bases between. CDR1 and CDR2 from the germline V gene are SGHTA and FQGNSA. CDR3 length equals 15 residues. The CDR3 loop is CASSLMTGGNTEAFF. The CDR3 nucleotides are TGTGCCAGCAGCCTAATGACAGGCGGGAACACTGAAGCTTTCTTT.

The rearrangement links TRBV10-3 to TRBJ1-3; TRBD1 might be the D (6 bases). The germline CDR1 and CDR2 sequences are ENHRY and SYGVKD. This CDR3 has 17 amino acids. Trimming left V 2 bases short and J 7 bases short, with 21 bases between. The CDR3 spells CAISEEFGRGTGNTIYF. The CDR3 DNA reads as TGTGCCATCAGTGAGGAATTTGGTAGGGGAACAGGGAACACCATATATTTT.

The genes are TRBV5-1 and TRBJ1-2; weak D call: TRBD1 (6 bases). The CDR3 runs to 14 residues. V was pared by 4 bases and J by 4 bases, with 14 bases between. Germline-derived CDR1 and CDR2 are SGHRS and YFSETQ. The CDR3 here is CASSRTLGGYGYTF. The CDR3, as DNA: TGCGCCAGCAGCCGGACCTTAGGGGGCTATGGCTACACCTTC. The variable domain in full, completed from reference TRBV5-1 and TRBJ1-2, reads KAGVTQTPRYLIKTRGQQVTLSCSPISGHRSVSWYQQTPGQGLQFLFEYFSETQRNKGNFPGRFSGRQFSNSRSEMNVSTLELGDSALYLCASSRTLGGYGYTFGSGTRLTVV.

The chain is built from TRBV29-1 and TRBJ1-2; 7 bases fit TRBD1. V was clipped by 7 bases and J by 3 bases; unmatched bases: 2. The CDR3 covers 11 residues. Germline V gives CDR1 SQVTM, CDR2 ANQGSEA. The CDR3 DNA follows: TGCAGCGCTGGACAGGACTATGGCTACACCTTC. Residues: CSAGQDYGYTF.